The 7 T cell receptor beta chains below all came from one sample that was sequenced in a study of T cells in localized non-small cell lung cancer. Clones were read by immunoSEQ multiplex PCR, and TCRdb kept only the in-frame ones, dropping some. The repertoire has 20,000 to 30,000 clones, over 70% of them found once; the top ten carry more than 9%. The material sequenced was peripheral blood, taken before any cancer treatment. These receptor sequences come from a man between 40 and 70 years old with stage III squamous cell lung carcinoma.

This clone was observed a handful of times. V usage is TRBV15 and J usage is TRBJ2-1, with 10 bases lining up with TRBD2. Germline V CDR1 and CDR2: LNHNV, YYDKDF (reference sequence). The CDR3 is 14 residues long. Trimming removed 6 bases from V and 7 bases from J; junction bases left unmatched: 6. The CDR3 DNA reads as TGTGCCACCAGGGAGGCTAGCGGGAGAAATGAGCAGTTCTTC. Its protein is CATREASGRNEQFF.

The chain couples TRBV7-9 to TRBJ1-1; D is uncertain. Germline V gene sequence: CDR1 SEHNR, CDR2 FQNEAQ (reference sequence). The V gene lost 2 bases and the J gene lost 0 bases, with 4 bases spanning the gap. This CDR3 spans 13 amino acids. CDR3 region: CASSLMMNTEAFF. CDR3 bases: TGTGCCAGCAGCTTAATGATGAACACTGAAGCTTTCTTT.

The J gene is TRBJ1-6, the V gene TRBV15; tentatively, D is TRBD1 (5 bases). Germline-derived CDR1 and CDR2 are LNHNV and YYDKDF (reference sequence). CDR3 length: 18 amino acids. The V gene lost 3 bases and the J gene lost 5 bases, with 20 bases spanning the gap. CDR3 nucleotide sequence: TGTGCCACCAGCAGGGAAGGGGCTATACGGTCCCATAATTCACCCCTCCACTTT. Residues: CATSREGAIRSHNSPLHF.

This chain uses TRBV19 with TRBJ1-2, with D uncertain. The germline V and J ends were trimmed by 7 bases and 10 bases, with 16 bases remaining between them. This CDR3 has 12 residues. The germline gives CDR1 LNHDA, CDR2 SQIVND (reference sequence). DNA of the CDR3: TGTGCCAGTAAAGGGAGGACTAGCGCCTACACCTTC. It is translated as CASKGRTSAYTF.

This clone was recorded once. This chain uses TRBV6-1 with TRBJ2-7, with TRBD1 matching 9 bases. CDR1 and CDR2 from the germline V gene are MNHNS and SASEGT. There are 13 residues in the CDR3. The J segment lost 7 bases and the V segment lost 8 bases, leaving 9 bases of the junction unmatched. The CDR3 spells CASSGQGVREQYV. CDR3 DNA sequence: TGTGCCAGCTCGGGACAGGGAGTTCGTGAGCAGTACGTC.

The chain is built from TRBV13 and TRBJ2-3, with 10 bases lining up with TRBD2. CDR3 length equals 16 residues. V gave up 2 bases and J gave up 4 bases; unmatched junction bases: 6. Germline values: CDR1 PRHDT, CDR2 FYEKMQ (reference sequence). CDR3 sequence reads: CASSLPSGGAADTQYF. DNA for the CDR3: TGTGCCAGCAGCTTACCCAGCGGGGGGGCCGCAGATACGCAGTATTTT.

The chain has TRBV7-9 and TRBJ2-7, with TRBD1 matching 7 bases. Germline V gene lookup returns CDR1 SEHNR and CDR2 FQNEAQ (reference sequence). This CDR3 contains 15 residues. Trimming cost V 5 bases and J 3 bases; bases outside gene matches: 10. CDR3 nucleotide sequence: TGTGCCAGCAGCGAGGGAAGGACAGGAGGCTACGAGCAGTACGTC. Translated: CASSEGRTGGYEQYV.